This T cell receptor (beta chain) is from a study of shared clonotypes between healthy human individuals. Background on the study: Used for every donor were three CD4 naive, three CD4 memory, two CD8 naive and one CD8 memory plate. The study, taken as a whole, reports: All-four-donor shared clonotypes had higher generation probabilities than non-shared clonotypes did. Researchers sampled blood only, noting tissue repertoires likely differ.

Original processing methods: Junction-only sequences without quality scores were provided by ImmunoSEQ, so filtering was different. The assay was immunoSEQ multiplex PCR, and TCRdb's table has in-frame clones only and misses some. Clonal size and the V and J genes are those of that table, whereas D and trimming came from the DNA. The sample yields some 2.1 million clones, 85% to 95% seen once. In regard to this clone: The antigen remains undetermined.

Germline V gene sequence: CDR1 KGHSH, CDR2 LQKENI. V lost 0 bases, J lost 3 bases, and 15 bases lay in between. The CDR3 has 16 residues. The genes are TRBV18 and TRBJ2-7; possible D gene TRBD2, 5 bases. The sequence derives from a man younger than 30 in good health. The sequenced sample consisted of naive CD4+ T cells sorted from blood. As for subset: CD45RA+ positively selected. The CDR3 loop is CASSPPVGGFNYEQYF. CDR3 DNA: TGTGCCAGCTCACCACCAGTTGGAGGATTTAACTACGAGCAGTACTTC.